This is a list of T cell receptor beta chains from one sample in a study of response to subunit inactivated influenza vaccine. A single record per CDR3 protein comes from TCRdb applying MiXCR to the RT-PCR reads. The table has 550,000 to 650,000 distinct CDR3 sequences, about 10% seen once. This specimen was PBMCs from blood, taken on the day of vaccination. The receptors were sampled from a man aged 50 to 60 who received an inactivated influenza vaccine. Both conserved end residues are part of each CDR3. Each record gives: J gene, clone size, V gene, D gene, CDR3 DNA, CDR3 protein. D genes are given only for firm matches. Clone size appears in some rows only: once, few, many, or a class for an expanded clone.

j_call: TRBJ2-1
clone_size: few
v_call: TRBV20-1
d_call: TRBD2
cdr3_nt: TGCAGTGCTAGAGGACTAGCGGCCTTGCAGTTCTTC
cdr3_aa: CSARGLAALQFF

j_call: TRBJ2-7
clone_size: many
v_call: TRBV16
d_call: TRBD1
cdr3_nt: TGTGCCAGCAGCCAGTACAGGGGTACCTACGAGCAGTACTTC
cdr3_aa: CASSQYRGTYEQYF

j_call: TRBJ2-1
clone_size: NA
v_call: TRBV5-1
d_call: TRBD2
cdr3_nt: TGCGCCAGCAGCCACAGAGGGACTAGCGGGAGCAATGAGCAGTTCTTC
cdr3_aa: CASSHRGTSGSNEQFF

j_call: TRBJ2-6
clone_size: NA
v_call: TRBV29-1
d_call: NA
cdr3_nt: TGCAGCGTTGCCGGAGGTCCTGGGGCCAACGTCCTGACTTTC
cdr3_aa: CSVAGGPGANVLTF

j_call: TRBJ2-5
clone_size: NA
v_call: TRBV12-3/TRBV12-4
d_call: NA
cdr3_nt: TGTGCCAGCAGGGGCATCCCAGAGACCCAGTACTTC
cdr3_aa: CASRGIPETQYF

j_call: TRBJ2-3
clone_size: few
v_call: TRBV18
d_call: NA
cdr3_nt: TGTGCCAGCTCACGATCACAGGGACTTAGCACAGATACGCAGTATTTT
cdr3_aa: CASSRSQGLSTDTQYF

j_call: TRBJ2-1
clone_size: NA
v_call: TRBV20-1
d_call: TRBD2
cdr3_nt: TGCAGTGCTAGGAGCGGGACCCTCTACAATGAGCAGTTCTTC
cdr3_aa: CSARSGTLYNEQFF

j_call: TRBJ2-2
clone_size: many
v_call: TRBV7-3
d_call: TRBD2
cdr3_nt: TGTGCCAGCAGAAAGGGACTAGGGAACACCGGGGAGCTGTTTTTT
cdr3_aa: CASRKGLGNTGELFF

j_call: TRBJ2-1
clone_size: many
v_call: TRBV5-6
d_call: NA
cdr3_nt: TGTGCCAGCAGGGGCACGGGGGAGCAGTTCTTC
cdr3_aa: CASRGTGEQFF

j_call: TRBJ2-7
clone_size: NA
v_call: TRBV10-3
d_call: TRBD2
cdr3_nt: TGTGCCATCAGTGGAGACGTGTTAGCGGGACTGTACGAAACTTCCTACGAGCAGTACTTC
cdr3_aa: CAISGDVLAGLYETSYEQYF

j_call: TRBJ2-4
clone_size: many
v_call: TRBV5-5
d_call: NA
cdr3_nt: TGTGCCAGCACCCCCCTAGCCAAAAACATTCAGTACTTC
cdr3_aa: CASTPLAKNIQYF

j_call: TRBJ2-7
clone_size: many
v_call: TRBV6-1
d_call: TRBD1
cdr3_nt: TGTGCCAGCAGACCCGGGACAGGGAACGAGCAGTACTTC
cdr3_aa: CASRPGTGNEQYF

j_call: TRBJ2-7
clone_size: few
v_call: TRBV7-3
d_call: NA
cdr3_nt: TGTGCCAGCAGCTTAAGCGGCTACCACGAGCAGTACTTC
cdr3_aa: CASSLSGYHEQYF

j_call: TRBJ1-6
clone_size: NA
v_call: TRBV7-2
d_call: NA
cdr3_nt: TGTGCCAGCAGCTTAATTCCCCGAAGCTCCTATAATTCACCCCTCCACTTT
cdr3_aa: CASSLIPRSSYNSPLHF

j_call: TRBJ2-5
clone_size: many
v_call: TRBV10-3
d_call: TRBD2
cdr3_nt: TGTGCCATCAGTGCCGCCCCAGCGGGGGGCCTTGGGGAGACCCAGTACTTC
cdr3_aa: CAISAAPAGGLGETQYF